The entry that follows covers one TCR beta chain sequence. Its antigen is as yet unknown. Other DNA sequences in this sample translate to the same CDR3. Germline V gene data show CDR1 as SGHDT and CDR2 as YYEEEE. Trimming took off 3 bases at V and 3 bases at J, with 10 bases between the two ends. The CDR3 is made up of 13 amino acids. The sample comes from a study of somatic mutations in cytotoxic T cells in rheumatoid arthritis. Study findings and constraints: The top CD8+ clone topped 20% of CD8+ cells in about an eighth of the 65 patients.

Isolation of the CD4+ and CD8+ populations was accomplished via positive magnetic bead selection, with purity assessed by flow cytometry. TCRdb keeps only in-frame clones here, not all; method: immunoSEQ multiplex PCR. The repertoire holds about 12,000 clones, with roughly four fifths as singletons. The chain employs TRBV5-6 and TRBJ2-7; the D gene is possibly TRBD1 (5 bases). Sequenced input: CD8+ T cells sorted from blood. The source of this sequence is a woman aged 35 to 49 in good health. The CDR3 nucleotides are TGTGCCAGCAGCTCCACAGGAGTCTACGAGCAGTACTTC. Amino acids: CASSSTGVYEQYF.